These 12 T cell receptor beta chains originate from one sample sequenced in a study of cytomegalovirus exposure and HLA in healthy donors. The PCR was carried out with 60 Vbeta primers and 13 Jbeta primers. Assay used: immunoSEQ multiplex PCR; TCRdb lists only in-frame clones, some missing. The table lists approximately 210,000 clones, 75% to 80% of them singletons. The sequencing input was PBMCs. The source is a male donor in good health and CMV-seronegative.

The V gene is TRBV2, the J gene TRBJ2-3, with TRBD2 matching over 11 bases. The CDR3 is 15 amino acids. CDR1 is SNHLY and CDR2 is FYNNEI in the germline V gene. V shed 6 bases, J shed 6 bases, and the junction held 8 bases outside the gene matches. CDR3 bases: TGTGCCAGCAGCGCACTAGCGGGGGAATGGGATACGCAGTATTTT. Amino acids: CASSALAGEWDTQYF. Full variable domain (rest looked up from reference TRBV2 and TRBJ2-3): EPEVTQTPSHQVTQMGQEVILRCVPISNHLYFYWYRQILGQKVEFLVSFYNNEISEKSEIFDDQFSVERPDGSNFTLKIRSTKLEDSAMYFCASSALAGEWDTQYFGPGTRLTVL.

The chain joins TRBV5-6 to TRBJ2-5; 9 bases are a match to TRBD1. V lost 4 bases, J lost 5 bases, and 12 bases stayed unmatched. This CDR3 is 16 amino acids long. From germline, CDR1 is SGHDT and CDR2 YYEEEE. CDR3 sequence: CASSRSSTGGFETQYF. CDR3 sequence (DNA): TGTGCCAGCAGCCGCTCCTCGACAGGGGGTTTTGAGACCCAGTACTTC.

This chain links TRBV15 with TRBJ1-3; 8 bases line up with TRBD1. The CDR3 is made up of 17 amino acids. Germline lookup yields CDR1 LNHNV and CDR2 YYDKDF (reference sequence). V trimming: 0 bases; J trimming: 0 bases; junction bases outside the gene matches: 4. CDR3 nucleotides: TGTGCCACCAGCAGAGAGAGGACAGGGCTCTCTGGAAACACCATATATTTT. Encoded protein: CATSRERTGLSGNTIYF. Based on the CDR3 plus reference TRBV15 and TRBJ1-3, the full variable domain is DAMVIQNPRYQVTQFGKPVTLSCSQTLNHNVMYWYQQKSSQAPKLLFHYYDKDFNNEADTPDNFQSRRPNTSFCFLDIRSPGLGDTAMYLCATSRERTGLSGNTIYFGEGSWLTVV.

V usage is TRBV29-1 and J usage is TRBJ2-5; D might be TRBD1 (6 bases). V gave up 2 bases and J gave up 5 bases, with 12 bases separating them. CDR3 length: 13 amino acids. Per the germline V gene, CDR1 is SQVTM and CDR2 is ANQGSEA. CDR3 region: CSVESNRGETQYF. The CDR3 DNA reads TGCAGCGTTGAATCCAATAGGGGGGAGACCCAGTACTTC.

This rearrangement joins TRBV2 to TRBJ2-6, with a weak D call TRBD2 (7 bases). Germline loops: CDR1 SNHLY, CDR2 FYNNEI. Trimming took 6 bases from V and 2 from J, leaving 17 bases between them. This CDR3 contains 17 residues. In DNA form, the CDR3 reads TGTGCCAGCAGCGACTGGGGGGGCTTACCTGGGGCCAACGTCCTGACTTTC. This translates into CASSDWGGLPGANVLTF.

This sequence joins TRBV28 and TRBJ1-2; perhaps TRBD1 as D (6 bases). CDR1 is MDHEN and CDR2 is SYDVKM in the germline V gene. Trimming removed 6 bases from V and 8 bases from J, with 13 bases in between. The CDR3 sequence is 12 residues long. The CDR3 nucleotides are TGTGCCAGCAGCCTACAGGGTAGCGGCTACACCTTC. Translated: CASSLQGSGYTF.

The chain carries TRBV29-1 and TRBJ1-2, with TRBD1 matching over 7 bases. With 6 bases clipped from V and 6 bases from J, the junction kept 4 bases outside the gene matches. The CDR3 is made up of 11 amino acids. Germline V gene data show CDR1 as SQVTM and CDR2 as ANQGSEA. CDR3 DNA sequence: TGCAGCGTCCTGACAGGGAATGGCTACACCTTC. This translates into CSVLTGNGYTF.

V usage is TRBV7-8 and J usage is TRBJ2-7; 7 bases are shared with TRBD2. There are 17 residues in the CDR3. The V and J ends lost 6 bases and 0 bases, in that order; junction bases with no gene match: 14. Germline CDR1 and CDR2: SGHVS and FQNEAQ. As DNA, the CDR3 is TGTGCCAGCAGTTGGAGCGTAGGGGAGGGCCTCTCCTACGAGCAGTACTTC. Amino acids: CASSWSVGEGLSYEQYF.

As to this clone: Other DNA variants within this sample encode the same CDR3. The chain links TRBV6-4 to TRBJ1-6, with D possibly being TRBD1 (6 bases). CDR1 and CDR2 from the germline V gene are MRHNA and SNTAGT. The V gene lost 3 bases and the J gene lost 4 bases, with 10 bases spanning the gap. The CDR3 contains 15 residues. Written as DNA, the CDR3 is TGTGCCAGCAGTGATACAGGGACGTATAATTCACCCCTCCACTTT. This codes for CASSDTGTYNSPLHF.

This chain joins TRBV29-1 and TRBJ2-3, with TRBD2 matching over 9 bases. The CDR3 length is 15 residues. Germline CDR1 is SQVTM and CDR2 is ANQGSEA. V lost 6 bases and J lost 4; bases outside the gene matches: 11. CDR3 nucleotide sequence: TGCAGCGTAGCGCGGGAGGGCGGTCAGGCAGATACGCAGTATTTT. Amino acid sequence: CSVAREGGQADTQYF.

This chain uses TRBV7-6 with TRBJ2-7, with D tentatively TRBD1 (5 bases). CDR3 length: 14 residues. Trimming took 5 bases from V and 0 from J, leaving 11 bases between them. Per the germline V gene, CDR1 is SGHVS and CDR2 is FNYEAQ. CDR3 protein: CASSSYRSSYEQYF. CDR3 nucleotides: TGTGCCAGCAGCAGCTACAGGAGCTCCTACGAGCAGTACTTC.

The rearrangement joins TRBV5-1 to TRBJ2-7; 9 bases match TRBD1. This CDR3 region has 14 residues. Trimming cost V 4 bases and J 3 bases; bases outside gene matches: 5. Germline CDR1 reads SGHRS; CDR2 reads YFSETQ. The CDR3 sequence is CASSPDRGLYEQYF. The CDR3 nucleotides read TGCGCCAGCAGCCCGGACAGGGGACTCTACGAGCAGTACTTC.